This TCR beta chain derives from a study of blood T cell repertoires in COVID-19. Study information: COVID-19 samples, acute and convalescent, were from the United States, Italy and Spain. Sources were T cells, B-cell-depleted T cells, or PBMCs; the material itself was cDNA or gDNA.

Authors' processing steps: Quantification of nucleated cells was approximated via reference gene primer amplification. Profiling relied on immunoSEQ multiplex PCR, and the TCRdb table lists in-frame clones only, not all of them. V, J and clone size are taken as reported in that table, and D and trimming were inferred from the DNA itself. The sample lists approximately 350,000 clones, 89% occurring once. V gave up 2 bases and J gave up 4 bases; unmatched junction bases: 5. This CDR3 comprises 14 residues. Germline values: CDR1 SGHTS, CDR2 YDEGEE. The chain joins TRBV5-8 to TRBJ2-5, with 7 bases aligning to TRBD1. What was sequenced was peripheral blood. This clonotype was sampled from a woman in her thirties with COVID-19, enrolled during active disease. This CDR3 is CASSFPGGIETQYF. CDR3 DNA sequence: TGTGCCAGCAGCTTTCCAGGGGGAATAGAGACCCAGTACTTC.